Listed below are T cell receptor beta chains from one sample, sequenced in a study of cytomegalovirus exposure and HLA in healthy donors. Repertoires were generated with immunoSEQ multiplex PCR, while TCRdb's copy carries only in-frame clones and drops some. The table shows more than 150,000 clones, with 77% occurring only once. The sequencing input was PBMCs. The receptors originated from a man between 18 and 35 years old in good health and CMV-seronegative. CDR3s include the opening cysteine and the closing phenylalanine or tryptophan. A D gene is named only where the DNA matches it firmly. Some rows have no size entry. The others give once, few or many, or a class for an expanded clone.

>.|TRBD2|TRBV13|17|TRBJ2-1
CASSVSGPGLGYNEQFF
TGTGCCAGCAGCGTATCGGGACCGGGACTAGGTTACAATGAGCAGTTCTTC
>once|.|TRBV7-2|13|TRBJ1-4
CASSLLPKTFISF
TGTGCCAGCAGCTTATTACCGAAAACTTTCATTTCCTTT
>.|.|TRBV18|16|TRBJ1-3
CASSSIRDNSGNTIYF
TGTGCCAGCTCGTCAATAAGGGACAACTCTGGAAACACCATATATTTT
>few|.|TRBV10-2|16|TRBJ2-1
CASSETGSLPYNEQFF
TGCGCCAGCAGTGAGACAGGGAGTCTCCCATACAATGAGCAGTTCTTC
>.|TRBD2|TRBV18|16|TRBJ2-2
CASSRAGSSNTGELFF
TGTGCCAGCTCACGAGCGGGGAGCTCGAACACCGGGGAGCTGTTTTTT
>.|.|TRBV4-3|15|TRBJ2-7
CASSQDQLPYAEQYF
TGCGCCAGCAGCCAAGATCAACTACCTTATGCCGAGCAGTACTTC
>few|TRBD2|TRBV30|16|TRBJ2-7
CAWRASGRRGIYEQYF
TGTGCCTGGAGGGCTAGCGGGAGGAGGGGAATTTACGAGCAGTACTTC
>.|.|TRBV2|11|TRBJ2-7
CASRDTYEQYF
TGTGCCAGCAGGGACACGTACGAGCAGTACTTC
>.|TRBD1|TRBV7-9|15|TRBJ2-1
CASSPTGGARKEQFF
TGTGCCAGCAGCCCGACAGGGGGCGCGAGGAAAGAGCAGTTCTTC
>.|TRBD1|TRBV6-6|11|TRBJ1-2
CASNYRGGYPF
TGTGCCAGCAACTACAGGGGGGGCTACCCCTTC
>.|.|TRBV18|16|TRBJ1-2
CASSPPLGRGTDGYTF
TGTGCCAGCTCACCACCCCTGGGCAGGGGAACAGATGGCTACACCTTC
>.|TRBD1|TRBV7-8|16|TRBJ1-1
CASSLRARGQNTEAFF
TGTGCCAGCAGCTTACGTGCCAGGGGGCAGAACACTGAAGCTTTCTTT
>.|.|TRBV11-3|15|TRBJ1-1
CASSASDGKNTEAFF
TGTGCCAGCAGCGCTTCGGACGGGAAGAACACTGAAGCTTTCTTT
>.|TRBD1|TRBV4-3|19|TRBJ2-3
CASSQDAPGQGRLLDTQYF
TGCGCCAGCAGCCAAGATGCCCCTGGACAGGGGCGGTTGTTAGATACGCAGTATTTT
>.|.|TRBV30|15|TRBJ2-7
CARTSGRRLIYEQYF
TGTGCCAGAACCTCTGGGCGGAGGCTAATCTACGAGCAGTACTTC
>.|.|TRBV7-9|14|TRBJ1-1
CASSIGRAVAEAFF
TGTGCCAGCAGCATTGGCAGGGCCGTAGCTGAAGCTTTCTTT
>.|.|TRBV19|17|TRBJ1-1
CASSISAARGMNTEAFF
TGTGCCAGTAGTATCTCGGCGGCGCGGGGGATGAACACTGAAGCTTTCTTT
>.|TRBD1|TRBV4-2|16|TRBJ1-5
CASSQTGGLSNQPQHF
TGTGCCAGCAGTCAAACAGGGGGCTTGAGCAATCAGCCCCAGCATTTT
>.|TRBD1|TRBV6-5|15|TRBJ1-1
CASTWTGKIGTEAFF
TGTGCCAGCACCTGGACAGGCAAAATCGGCACTGAAGCTTTCTTT
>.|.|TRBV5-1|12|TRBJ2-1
CASSLVLNEQFF
TGCGCCAGCAGCTTGGTTCTAAATGAGCAGTTCTTC
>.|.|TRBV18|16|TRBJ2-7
CASSPGTGIMRYEQYF
TGTGCCAGCTCACCAGGTACAGGGATAATGAGGTACGAGCAGTACTTC
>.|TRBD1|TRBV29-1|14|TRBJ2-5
CSVRPQGEQETQYF
TGCAGCGTCAGACCCCAGGGGGAGCAAGAGACCCAGTACTTC
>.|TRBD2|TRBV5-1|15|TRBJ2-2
CATRPGLVNTGELFF
TGCGCCACCAGACCGGGACTAGTGAACACCGGGGAGCTGTTTTTT
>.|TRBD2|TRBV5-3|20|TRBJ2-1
CARSPTLAGTSGGRDNEQFF
TGTGCCAGAAGCCCGACCCTAGCCGGGACTAGCGGGGGGCGGGACAATGAGCAGTTCTTC
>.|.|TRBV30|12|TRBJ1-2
CAWSEGRGSYTF
TGTGCCTGGAGCGAGGGCAGGGGAAGCTACACCTTC
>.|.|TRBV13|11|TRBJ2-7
CASSLGSEQYF
TGTGCCAGCAGCCTAGGGAGTGAGCAGTACTTC
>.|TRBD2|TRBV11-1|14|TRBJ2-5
CASSQAGGKETQYF
TGTGCCAGCAGCCAAGCGGGGGGAAAGGAGACCCAGTACTTC
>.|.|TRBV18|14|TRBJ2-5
CASHDSLLQETQYF
TGTGCCAGCCACGACAGCCTCTTACAAGAGACCCAGTACTTC
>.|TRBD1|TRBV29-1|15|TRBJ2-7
CSVKTGTGKKYEQYF
TGCAGCGTTAAAACCGGGACAGGGAAGAAGTACGAGCAGTACTTC
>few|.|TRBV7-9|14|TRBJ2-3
CASSPPGEPDTQYF
TGTGCCAGCAGCCCCCCCGGGGAACCCGATACGCAGTATTTT
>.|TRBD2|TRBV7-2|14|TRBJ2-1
CASSPGLGRDEQFF
TGTGCCAGCAGTCCCGGGCTGGGGAGGGATGAGCAGTTCTTC
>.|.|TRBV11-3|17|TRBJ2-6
CASSLTRRVSGANVLTF
TGTGCCAGCAGCTTGACGCGCCGGGTCTCTGGGGCCAACGTCCTGACTTTC
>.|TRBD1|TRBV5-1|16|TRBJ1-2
CASSLVGSTGGYGYTF
TGCGCCAGCAGCTTGGTGGGGTCGACAGGGGGGTATGGCTACACCTTC
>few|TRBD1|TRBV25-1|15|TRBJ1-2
CASSEMTGGDYGYTF
TGTGCCAGCAGTGAGATGACAGGGGGCGACTATGGCTACACCTTC
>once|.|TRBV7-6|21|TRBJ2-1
CASSLGAALAAGTRAVYEQFF
TGTGCCAGCAGCTTAGGGGCAGCCTTGGCGGCGGGAACGAGGGCCGTTTATGAGCAGTTCTTC
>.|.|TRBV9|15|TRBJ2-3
CASSVSGFHTDTQYF
TGTGCCAGCAGCGTTTCGGGATTTCACACAGATACGCAGTATTTT
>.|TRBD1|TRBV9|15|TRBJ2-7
CASSVNGRGQDEQYF
TGTGCCAGCAGCGTAAATGGCAGGGGGCAAGACGAGCAGTACTTC
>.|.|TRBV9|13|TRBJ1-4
CASSPRTNEKLFF
TGTGCCAGCAGCCCCCGGACTAATGAAAAACTGTTTTTT
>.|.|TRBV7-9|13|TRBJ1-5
CASSLKSDQPQHF
TGTGCCAGCAGCTTAAAGAGTGATCAGCCCCAGCATTTT
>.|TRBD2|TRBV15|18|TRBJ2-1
CATSSTSGGLYSYNEQFF
TGTGCCACCAGCAGCACTAGCGGGGGGCTCTACTCCTACAATGAGCAGTTCTTC
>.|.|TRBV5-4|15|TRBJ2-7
CASSHGSRQAYEQYF
TGTGCCAGCAGCCACGGATCTCGACAGGCCTACGAGCAGTACTTC
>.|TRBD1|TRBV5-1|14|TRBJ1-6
CASSSDRGYSPLHF
TGCGCCAGCAGCTCCGACAGGGGTTATTCACCCCTCCACTTT
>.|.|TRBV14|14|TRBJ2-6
CASTAFSGANVLTF
TGTGCCAGCACCGCGTTCTCTGGGGCCAACGTCCTGACTTTC
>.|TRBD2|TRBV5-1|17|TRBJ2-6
CASSRGGVPSGANVLTF
TGCGCCAGCAGCCGGGGAGGGGTCCCTTCTGGGGCCAACGTCCTGACTTTC
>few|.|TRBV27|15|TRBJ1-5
CASSSGQLGHQPQHF
TGTGCCAGCAGTTCAGGACAGTTAGGACATCAGCCCCAGCATTTT
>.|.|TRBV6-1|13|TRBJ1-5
CASSGTPNQPQHF
TGTGCCAGCAGTGGGACACCGAATCAGCCCCAGCATTTT
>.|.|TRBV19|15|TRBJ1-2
CASSIRGGDRGGYTF
TGTGCCAGTAGTATACGGGGAGGGGACCGCGGTGGCTACACCTTC
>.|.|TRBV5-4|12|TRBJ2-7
CASSLRDYEQYF
TGTGCCAGCAGCTTGAGAGACTACGAGCAGTACTTC
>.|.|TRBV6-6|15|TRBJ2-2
CASSYSRAHTGELFF
TGTGCCAGCAGTTACTCGAGAGCGCACACCGGGGAGCTGTTTTTT
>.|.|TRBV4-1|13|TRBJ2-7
CASSQHRPGEQYF
TGCGCCAGCAGCCAACACCGACCGGGAGAGCAGTACTTC
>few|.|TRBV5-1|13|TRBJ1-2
CASSLKANYGYTF
TGCGCCAGCAGCTTGAAAGCGAACTATGGCTACACCTTC
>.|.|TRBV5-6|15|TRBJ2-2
CASSEGLLISGELFF
TGTGCCAGCAGCGAGGGACTTTTGATCTCCGGGGAGCTGTTTTTT
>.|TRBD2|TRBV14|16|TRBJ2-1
CASSPLAGALYNEQFF
TGTGCCAGCAGCCCATTAGCGGGGGCCCTATACAATGAGCAGTTCTTC
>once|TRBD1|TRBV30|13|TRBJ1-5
CAWSDRGHQPQHF
TGTGCCTGGAGTGACAGGGGTCATCAGCCCCAGCATTTT
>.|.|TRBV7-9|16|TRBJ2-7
CASSPRKAGTSYEQYF
TGTGCCAGCAGCCCAAGGAAGGCGGGAACCTCCTACGAGCAGTACTTC
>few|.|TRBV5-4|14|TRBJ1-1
CASSLSKDLAEAFF
TGTGCCAGCAGCTTATCCAAAGACTTAGCTGAAGCTTTCTTT
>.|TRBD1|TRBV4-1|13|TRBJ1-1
CASSPTGGTEAFF
TGCGCCAGCAGCCCGACAGGGGGCACTGAAGCTTTCTTT
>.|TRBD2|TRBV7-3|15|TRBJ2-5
CASSPGLAGGETQYF
TGTGCCAGCAGCCCCGGACTAGCGGGGGGGGAGACCCAGTACTTC
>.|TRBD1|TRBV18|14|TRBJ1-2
CASSPGQNNYGYTF
TGTGCCAGCTCCCCGGGACAGAATAACTATGGCTACACCTTC
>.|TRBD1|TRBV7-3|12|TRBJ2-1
CASSSTGNEQFF
TGTGCCAGCAGCTCGACAGGGAATGAGCAGTTCTTC